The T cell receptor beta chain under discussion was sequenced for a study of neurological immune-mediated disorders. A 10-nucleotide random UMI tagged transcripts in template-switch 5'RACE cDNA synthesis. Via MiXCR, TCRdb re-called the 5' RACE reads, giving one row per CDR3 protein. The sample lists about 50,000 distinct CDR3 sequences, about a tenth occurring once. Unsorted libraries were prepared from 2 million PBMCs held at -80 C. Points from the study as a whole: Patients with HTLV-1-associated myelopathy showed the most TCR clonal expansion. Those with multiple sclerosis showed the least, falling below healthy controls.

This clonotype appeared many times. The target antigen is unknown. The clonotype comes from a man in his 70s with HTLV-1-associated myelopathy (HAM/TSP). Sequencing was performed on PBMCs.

The CDR3 nucleotides read TGTGCCAGCTCACCAGGGACAGGGAACACTGAAGCTTTCTTT. Translating gives CASSPGTGNTEAFF. V is TRBV18 and J is TRBJ1-1; TRBD1 aligns across 8 bases. V gave up 2 bases and J gave up 1 base; unmatched junction bases: 0. CDR1 is KGHSH, CDR2 LQKENI, per germline. The CDR3 is 14 residues long.